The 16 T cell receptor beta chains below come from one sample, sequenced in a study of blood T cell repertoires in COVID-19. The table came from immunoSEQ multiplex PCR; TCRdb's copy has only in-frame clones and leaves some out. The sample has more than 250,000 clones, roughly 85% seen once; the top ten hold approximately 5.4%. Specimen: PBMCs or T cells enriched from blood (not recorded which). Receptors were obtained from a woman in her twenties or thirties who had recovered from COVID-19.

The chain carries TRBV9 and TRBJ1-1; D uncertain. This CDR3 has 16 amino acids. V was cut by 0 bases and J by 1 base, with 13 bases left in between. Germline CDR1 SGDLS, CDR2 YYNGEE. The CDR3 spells CASSVGVSGRNTEAFF. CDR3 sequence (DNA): TGTGCCAGCAGCGTAGGGGTGTCGGGGAGGAACACTGAAGCTTTCTTT.

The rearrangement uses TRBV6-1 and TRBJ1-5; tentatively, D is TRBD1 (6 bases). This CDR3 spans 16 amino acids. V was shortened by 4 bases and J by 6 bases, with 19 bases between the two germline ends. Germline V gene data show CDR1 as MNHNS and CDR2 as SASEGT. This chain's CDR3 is CASSGLTGRPGQPQHF. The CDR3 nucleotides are TGTGCCAGCAGTGGCCTCACAGGGCGACCAGGTCAGCCCCAGCATTTT.

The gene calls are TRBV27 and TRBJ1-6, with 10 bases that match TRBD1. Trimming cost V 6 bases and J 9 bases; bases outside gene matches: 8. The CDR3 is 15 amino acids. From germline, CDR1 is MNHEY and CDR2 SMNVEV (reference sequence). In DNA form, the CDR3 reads TGTGCCAGCAGGCGAGCCGGGACAGGGGCTTCACCCCTCCACTTT. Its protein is CASRRAGTGASPLHF.

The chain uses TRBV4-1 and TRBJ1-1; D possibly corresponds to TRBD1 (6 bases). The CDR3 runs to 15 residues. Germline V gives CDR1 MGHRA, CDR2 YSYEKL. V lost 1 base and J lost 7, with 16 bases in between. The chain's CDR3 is CASSQGGGQISEAFF. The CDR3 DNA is TGCGCCAGCAGCCAAGGGGGCGGACAGATTAGTGAAGCTTTCTTT.

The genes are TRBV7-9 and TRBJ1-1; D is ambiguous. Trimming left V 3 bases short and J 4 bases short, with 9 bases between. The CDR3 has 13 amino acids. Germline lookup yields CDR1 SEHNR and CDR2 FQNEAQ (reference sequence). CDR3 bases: TGTGCCAGCAGCTTCGGTACGGGCACTGAAGCTTTCTTT. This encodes CASSFGTGTEAFF. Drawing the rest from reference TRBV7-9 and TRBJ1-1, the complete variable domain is DTGVSQNPRHKITKRGQNVTFRCDPISEHNRLYWYRQTLGQGPEFLTYFQNEAQLEKSRLLSDRFSAERPKGSFSTLEIQRTEQGDSAMYLCASSFGTGTEAFFGQGTRLTVV.

DNA of the CDR3: TGTGCCAGCAGGCGGGACAGGGGTTACGAGCAGTACTTC. It is translated as CASRRDRGYEQYF. This chain links TRBV12-3 or TRBV12-4 with TRBJ2-7; 10 nucleotides agree with TRBD1. CDR3 length equals 13 residues. V shed 6 bases and J 4 bases; nucleotides not matched to a gene: 3.

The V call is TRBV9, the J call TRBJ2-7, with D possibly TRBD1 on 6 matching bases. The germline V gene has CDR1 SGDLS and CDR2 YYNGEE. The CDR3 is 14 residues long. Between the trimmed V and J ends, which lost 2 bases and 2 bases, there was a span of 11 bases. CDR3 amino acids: CASSVGTTAYEQYF. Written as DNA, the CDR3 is TGTGCCAGCAGCGTTGGGACAACAGCCTACGAGCAGTACTTC. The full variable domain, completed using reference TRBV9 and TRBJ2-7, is DSGVTQTPKHLITATGQRVTLRCSPRSGDLSVYWYQQSLDQGLQFLIQYYNGEERAKGNILERFSAQQFPDLHSELNLSSLELGDSALYFCASSVGTTAYEQYFGPGTRLTVT.

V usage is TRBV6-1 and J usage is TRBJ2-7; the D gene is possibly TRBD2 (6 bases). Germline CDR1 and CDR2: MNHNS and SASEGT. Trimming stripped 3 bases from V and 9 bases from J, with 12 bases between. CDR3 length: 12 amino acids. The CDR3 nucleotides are TGTGCCAGCAGTGAGAGCGGGCTCGCGCAGTACTTC. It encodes CASSESGLAQYF.

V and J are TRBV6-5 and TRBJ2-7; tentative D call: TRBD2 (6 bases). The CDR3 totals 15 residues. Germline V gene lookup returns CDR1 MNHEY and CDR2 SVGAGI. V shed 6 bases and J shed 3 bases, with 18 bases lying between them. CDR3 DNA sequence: TGTGCCAGCAGGCCAGCTAGGGGAGGCAGCTACGAGCAGTACTTC. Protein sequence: CASRPARGGSYEQYF.

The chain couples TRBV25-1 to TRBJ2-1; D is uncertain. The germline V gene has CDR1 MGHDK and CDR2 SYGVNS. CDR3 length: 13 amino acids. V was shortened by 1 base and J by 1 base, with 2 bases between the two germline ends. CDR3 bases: TGTGCCAGCAGTGAATCTTCCTACAATGAGCAGTTCTTC. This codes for CASSESSYNEQFF.

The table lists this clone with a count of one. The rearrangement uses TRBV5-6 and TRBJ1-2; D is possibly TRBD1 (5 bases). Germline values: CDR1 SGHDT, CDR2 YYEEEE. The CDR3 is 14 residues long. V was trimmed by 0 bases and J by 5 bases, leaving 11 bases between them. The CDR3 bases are TGTGCCAGCAGCTTGGTTGGGGGGACTTATGGCTACACCTTC. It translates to CASSLVGGTYGYTF.

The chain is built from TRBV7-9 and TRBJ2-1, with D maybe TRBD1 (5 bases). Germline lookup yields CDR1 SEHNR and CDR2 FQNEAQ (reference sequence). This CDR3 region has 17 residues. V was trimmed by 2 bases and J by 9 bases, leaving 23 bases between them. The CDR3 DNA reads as TGTGCCAGCAGCTTACTTTTGGGGCAGGGTGTCGCAGGTGAGCAGTTCTTC. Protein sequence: CASSLLLGQGVAGEQFF.

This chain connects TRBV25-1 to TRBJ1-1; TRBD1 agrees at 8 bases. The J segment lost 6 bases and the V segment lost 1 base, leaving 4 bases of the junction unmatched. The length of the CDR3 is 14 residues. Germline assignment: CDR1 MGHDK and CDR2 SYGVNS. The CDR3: CASSESGGSAEAFF. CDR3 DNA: TGTGCCAGCAGTGAATCAGGGGGCTCTGCTGAAGCTTTCTTT.

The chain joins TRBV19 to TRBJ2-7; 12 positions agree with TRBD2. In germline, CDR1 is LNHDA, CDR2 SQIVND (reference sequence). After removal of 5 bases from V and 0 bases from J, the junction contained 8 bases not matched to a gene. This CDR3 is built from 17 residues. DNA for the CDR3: TGTGCCAGTAGTGCCGGACTAGCGGGGCTAATCTCCTACGAGCAGTACTTC. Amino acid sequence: CASSAGLAGLISYEQYF.

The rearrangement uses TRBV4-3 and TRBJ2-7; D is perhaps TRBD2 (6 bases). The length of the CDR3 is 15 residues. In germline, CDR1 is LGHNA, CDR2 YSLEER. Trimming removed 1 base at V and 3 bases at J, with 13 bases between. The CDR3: CASSQVDSGDYEQYF. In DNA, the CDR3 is TGCGCCAGCAGCCAAGTTGATTCGGGGGACTACGAGCAGTACTTC.

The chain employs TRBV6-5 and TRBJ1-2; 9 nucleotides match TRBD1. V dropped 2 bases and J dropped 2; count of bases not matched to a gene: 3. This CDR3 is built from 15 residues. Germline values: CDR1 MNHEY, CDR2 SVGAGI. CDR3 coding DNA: TGTGCCAGCAGTTACGGGACAGGGTTCAACTATGGCTACACCTTC. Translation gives CASSYGTGFNYGYTF.